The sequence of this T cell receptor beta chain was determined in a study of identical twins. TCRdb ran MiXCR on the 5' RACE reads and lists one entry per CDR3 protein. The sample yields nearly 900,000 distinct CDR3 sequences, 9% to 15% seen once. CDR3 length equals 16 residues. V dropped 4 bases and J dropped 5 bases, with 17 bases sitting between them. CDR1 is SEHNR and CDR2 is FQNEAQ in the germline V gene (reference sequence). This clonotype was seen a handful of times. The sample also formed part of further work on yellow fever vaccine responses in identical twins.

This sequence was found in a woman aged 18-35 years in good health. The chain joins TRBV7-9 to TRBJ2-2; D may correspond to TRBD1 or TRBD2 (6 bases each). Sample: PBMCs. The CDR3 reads CASSSGGAGVTGELFF. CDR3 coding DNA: TGTGCCAGCAGCTCCGGGGGCGCAGGGGTGACCGGGGAGCTGTTTTTT.